This T cell receptor beta chain comes out of a study of cytomegalovirus exposure and HLA in healthy donors. About the study: The early release's HLA-typed donors yielded 70 million to 85 million unique TCRs. Study results and limitations: Among donors in an Asian-associated ancestry cluster, a later analysis reportedly found fewer N-insertions than the roughly 700-donor mean. According to a later analysis, most TCR beta chains associated with CMV appeared HLA-restricted.

The CDR3 has 13 amino acids. Germline V gene lookup returns CDR1 LNHDA and CDR2 SQIVND (reference sequence). V dropped 5 bases and J dropped 5; count of bases not matched to a gene: 5. When sampled, the donors appeared nominally healthy, though they likely had unrecorded immune exposures. The PCR made use of 60 Vbeta and 13 Jbeta primers. Profiling relied on immunoSEQ multiplex PCR, and the TCRdb table lists in-frame clones only, not all of them. The sample holds about 200,000 clones. Points on this clone: Its matching antigen is unknown.

The source material was PBMCs. This sequence joins TRBV19 and TRBJ1-2; TRBD1 matches 7 bases. This receptor was identified in a woman under 40 in good health and CMV-seropositive. CDR3 sequence: CASSPDRSYGYTF. DNA of the CDR3: TGTGCCAGTAGTCCGGACAGGTCATATGGCTACACCTTC. The whole variable domain, filled in from reference TRBV19 and TRBJ1-2, reads DGGITQSPKYLFRKEGQNVTLSCEQNLNHDAMYWYRQDPGQGLRLIYYSQIVNDFQKGDIAEGYSVSREKKESFPLTVTSAQKNPTAFYLCASSPDRSYGYTFGSGTRLTVV.